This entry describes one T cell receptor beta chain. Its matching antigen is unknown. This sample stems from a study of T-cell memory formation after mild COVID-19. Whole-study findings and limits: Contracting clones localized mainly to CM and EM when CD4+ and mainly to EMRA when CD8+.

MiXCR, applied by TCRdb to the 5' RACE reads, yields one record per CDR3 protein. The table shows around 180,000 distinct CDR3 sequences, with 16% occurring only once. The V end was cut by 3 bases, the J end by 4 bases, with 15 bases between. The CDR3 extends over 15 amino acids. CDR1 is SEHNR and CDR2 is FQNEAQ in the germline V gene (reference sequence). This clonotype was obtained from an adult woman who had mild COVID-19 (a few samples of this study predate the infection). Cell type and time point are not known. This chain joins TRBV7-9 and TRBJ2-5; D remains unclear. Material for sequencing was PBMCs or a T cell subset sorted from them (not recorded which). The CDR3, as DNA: TGTGCCAGCAGCTTCTGGGCCGGGCTACCAGAGACCCAGTACTTC. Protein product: CASSFWAGLPETQYF.